A selection of T cell receptor beta chains follows, all from one sample in a study of PD-1 blockade in classical Hodgkin lymphoma. Libraries were prepared by immunoSEQ multiplex PCR; TCRdb keeps only in-frame clonotypes and omits some of them. The table lists 40,000 to 45,000 clones, 55% to 70% of them singletons. Here the sequenced sample was peripheral blood mononuclear cells (PBMCs), taken before the fourth cycle of nivolumab. Source of these receptors: a human donor with classical Hodgkin lymphoma. Each CDR3 is given with its conserved first and last residue. A D gene is named only where the DNA matches it firmly. Clone size, where shown, is once, few, many, or a class for clones that have expanded.

- | TRBJ2-1 | TRBV28 | - | CASIGGGDNEQFF | TGTGCCAGCATCGGGGGCGGGGACAATGAGCAGTTCTTC
- | TRBJ1-5 | TRBV19 | - | CASSRGNSNQPQHF | TGTGCCAGTAGTAGAGGGAATAGCAATCAGCCCCAGCATTTT
TRBD1 | TRBJ2-7 | TRBV2 | once | CASRIQGNSYEQYF | TGTGCCAGCAGGATACAGGGGAACTCCTACGAGCAGTACTTC
- | TRBJ2-2 | TRBV11-3 | once | CASRLRQRNTGELFF | TGTGCCAGCAGACTAAGACAGAGGAACACCGGGGAGCTGTTTTTT
- | TRBJ1-2 | TRBV6-6 | few | CASSYSPTYGGYTF | TGTGCCAGCAGTTACTCGCCGACCTACGGTGGCTACACCTTC
- | TRBJ1-3 | TRBV5-1 | - | CASSLTGSGNTIYF | TGCGCCAGCAGCTTGACAGGGTCTGGAAACACCATATATTTT
TRBD1 | TRBJ1-2 | TRBV30 | - | CASKAGQPSRLGGYTF | TGTGCCTCCAAGGCGGGACAGCCTTCTCGTTTGGGTGGCTACACCTTC
- | TRBJ1-1 | TRBV10-3 | few | CAIRDVSGTEAFF | TGTGCCATCAGGGACGTTTCAGGGACGGAAGCTTTCTTT
TRBD2 | TRBJ2-4 | TRBV30 | - | CAWSGGLAGNIQYF | TGTGCCTGGAGTGGGGGACTAGCGGGGAACATTCAGTACTTC
- | TRBJ1-4 | TRBV2 | - | CASSEIGVREKLFF | TGTGCCAGCAGTGAAATTGGGGTTCGGGAAAAACTGTTTTTT
- | TRBJ2-4 | TRBV15 | - | CATSPLEGMNIQYF | TGTGCCACCAGCCCCTTGGAGGGCATGAACATTCAGTACTTC
- | TRBJ1-3 | TRBV7-8 | - | CASSLEGGGGNTIYF | TGTGCCAGCAGCTTAGAGGGGGGGGGTGGAAACACCATATATTTT
- | TRBJ1-5 | TRBV27 | - | CASSSGVGQPQHF | TGTGCCAGCAGTTCCGGGGTTGGACAGCCCCAGCATTTT
- | TRBJ2-7 | TRBV6-5 | few | CASSLQGPADEQYF | TGTGCCAGCAGTCTGCAGGGACCAGCAGACGAGCAGTACTTC
TRBD1 | TRBJ1-5 | TRBV10-3 | medium-sized | CAAGDRINQPQHF | TGTGCCGCCGGGGACAGGATTAATCAGCCCCAGCATTTT
TRBD1 | TRBJ2-7 | TRBV5-1 | - | CASSKGAAFDEQYF | TGCGCCAGCAGTAAGGGGGCGGCATTTGACGAGCAGTACTTC
TRBD2 | TRBJ2-3 | TRBV5-6 | - | CASSPGLAGASTDTQYF | TGTGCCAGCAGCCCGGGACTAGCGGGGGCCAGCACAGATACGCAGTATTTT
TRBD1 | TRBJ2-7 | TRBV2 | - | CASSWDSYEQYF | TGTGCCAGCAGTTGGGACAGCTACGAGCAGTACTTC
- | TRBJ1-1 | TRBV6-5 | - | CASSYISDGLEAFF | TGTGCCAGCAGTTATATATCCGACGGTCTTGAAGCTTTCTTT
- | TRBJ2-1 | TRBV28 | once | CASSQSVDEQFF | TGTGCCAGCAGCCAGAGCGTGGATGAGCAGTTCTTC